These T cell receptor beta chains were read from a single sample in a study of T cells in Graves' hyperthyroidism and ophthalmopathy. TCRdb recomputed calls from the multiplex PCR reads with MiXCR, one row per CDR3 protein. Found here are about 290,000 distinct CDR3 sequences, approximately 15% of them singletons; the top ten hold about 51%. Sequences were obtained from blood. The receptors here all came from a woman aged 55-75 years with Graves' ophthalmopathy. Each CDR3 is given with its conserved first and last residue. A D gene is named only where the DNA matches it firmly. Clone sizes are given selectively: once, few, many, or a class where the clone is expanded.

d_call	v_call	j_call	clone_size	cdr3_aa	cdr3_nt
.	TRBV12-3/TRBV12-4	TRBJ1-2	.	CASSLAGTNYGYTF	TGTGCCAGCAGTTTGGCCGGGACTAACTATGGCTACACCTTC
.	TRBV20-1	TRBJ2-2	many	CSARVSGHKLFF	TGCAGTGCTAGAGTTTCGGGACACAAGCTGTTTTTT
TRBD2	TRBV4-3	TRBJ2-7	.	CASSQDLAGVSYNEQYF	TGCGCCAGCAGCCAAGATTTAGCGGGAGTATCCTACAATGAGCAGTACTTC
.	TRBV3-1	TRBJ1-3	.	CASSQDISLIHGNTIYF	TGTGCCAGCAGCCAAGATATATCGCTCATACATGGGAACACCATATATTTT
.	TRBV19	TRBJ2-2	many	CASTLHLPGASGTNTGELFF	TGTGCCAGTACCCTCCACCTCCCGGGGGCTAGCGGTACGAACACCGGGGAGCTGTTTTTT
.	TRBV6-2/TRBV6-3	TRBJ2-7	.	CASSYRGPHPEQYF	TGTGCCAGCAGTTACCGGGGACCGCATCCGGAGCAGTACTTC
.	TRBV4-3	TRBJ1-4	.	CASSQGKGRAEKLFF	TGCGCCAGCAGCCAAGGGAAGGGGAGGGCTGAAAAACTGTTTTTT
.	TRBV30	TRBJ1-6	.	CAWSVSASPLHF	TGTGCCTGGAGTGTATCGGCTTCACCCCTCCACTTT
TRBD1	TRBV2	TRBJ1-1	many	CASMDRGGTEAFF	TGTGCCAGCATGGACAGGGGTGGCACTGAAGCTTTCTTT
.	TRBV27	TRBJ1-1	many	CASSLSLGNTEAFF	TGTGCCAGCAGTTTATCGTTAGGGAACACTGAAGCTTTCTTT
.	TRBV14	TRBJ1-1	.	CASSPRISMNTEAFF	TGTGCCAGCAGCCCCCGGATATCGATGAACACTGAAGCTTTCTTT
TRBD1	TRBV7-9	TRBJ1-2	few	CASSSDRSNYGYTF	TGTGCCAGCAGCTCGGACAGGAGCAACTATGGCTACACCTTC
.	TRBV29-1	TRBJ1-2	.	CSVEDRGRGVHGYTF	TGCAGCGTTGAAGACCGGGGCAGGGGAGTTCATGGCTACACCTTC
.	TRBV4-2	TRBJ2-1	many	CASSYRPGVGYNEQFF	TGTGCCAGCAGCTACCGACCAGGTGTAGGCTACAATGAGCAGTTCTTC
.	TRBV6-1	TRBJ2-5	many	CASISGGTKTQYF	TGTGCCAGCATATCTGGGGGCACGAAGACCCAGTACTTC
.	TRBV5-1	TRBJ2-3	many	CASSPRVTDTQYF	TGCGCCAGCAGCCCCAGGGTGACAGATACGCAGTATTTT
TRBD1	TRBV7-9	TRBJ2-1	many	CASSFRLGGGEQFF	TGTGCCAGCAGCTTTCGTCTAGGGGGCGGTGAGCAGTTCTTC
TRBD2	TRBV10-3	TRBJ2-1	many	CAISESLAGGWSEQFF	TGTGCCATCAGTGAGTCGCTAGCGGGGGGGTGGAGTGAGCAGTTCTTC
.	TRBV7-9	TRBJ1-3	many	CASPLDRVSGNTIYF	TGTGCCAGCCCCTTGGACCGCGTCTCTGGAAACACCATATATTTT
.	TRBV5-1	TRBJ2-1	few	CASSLVGVPNEQFF	TGCGCCAGCAGCTTGGTTGGGGTGCCCAATGAGCAGTTCTTC
.	TRBV2	TRBJ1-2	many	CASNVGQGYDGYTF	TGTGCCAGCAATGTAGGGCAGGGGTATGATGGCTACACCTTC
.	TRBV2	TRBJ2-2	once	CASSENSGYAGELFF	TGTGCCAGCAGTGAAAATAGCGGTTACGCCGGGGAGCTGTTTTTT
.	TRBV5-1	TRBJ2-1	.	CASSLHLGPYNEQFF	TGCGCCAGCAGCCTCCACCTGGGCCCCTACAATGAGCAGTTCTTC
.	TRBV5-5	TRBJ2-2	many	CASSLAGLTNTGELFF	TGTGCCAGCAGCTTGGCGGGACTCACGAACACCGGGGAGCTGTTTTTT
.	TRBV10-3	TRBJ2-7	.	CAVRNPISYEQYF	TGTGCCGTCAGAAACCCAATCTCCTACGAGCAGTACTTC
.	TRBV5-5	TRBJ2-7	many	CASSFISEASYEQYF	TGTGCCAGCAGCTTCATCTCCGAGGCCTCCTACGAGCAGTACTTC
TRBD1	TRBV24-1	TRBJ2-7	few	CATSDRRQGPIYEQYF	TGTGCCACCAGTGATCGTAGACAGGGTCCCATCTACGAGCAGTACTTC
.	TRBV12-3/TRBV12-4	TRBJ1-2	many	CASSLGFGGGYTF	TGTGCCAGCAGTTTAGGGTTTGGGGGCGGCTACACCTTC
TRBD1	TRBV28	TRBJ2-7	many	CASSPRTGTGSYEQYF	TGTGCCAGCAGTCCAAGAACCGGGACAGGTTCCTACGAGCAGTACTTC
.	TRBV5-1	TRBJ2-1	.	CASSPATSYNEQFF	TGCGCCAGCAGCCCTGCGACTTCGTACAATGAGCAGTTCTTC
TRBD2	TRBV3-1	TRBJ2-2	.	CASSRNSRGSGELFF	TGTGCCAGCAGCCGAAACTCGCGGGGGTCGGGGGAGCTGTTTTTT
TRBD2	TRBV7-8	TRBJ2-3	many	CASSLATAPFTGGGGTDTQYF	TGTGCCAGCAGCTTAGCCACAGCTCCATTCACCGGGGGGGGAGGCACAGATACGCAGTATTTT
.	TRBV19	TRBJ1-3	few	CASIEDRSGNTIYF	TGTGCCAGTATCGAGGACCGCTCTGGAAACACCATATATTTT
.	TRBV20-1	TRBJ2-5	many	CSARDTGTETQYF	TGCAGTGCTAGAGACACAGGGACGGAGACCCAGTACTTC